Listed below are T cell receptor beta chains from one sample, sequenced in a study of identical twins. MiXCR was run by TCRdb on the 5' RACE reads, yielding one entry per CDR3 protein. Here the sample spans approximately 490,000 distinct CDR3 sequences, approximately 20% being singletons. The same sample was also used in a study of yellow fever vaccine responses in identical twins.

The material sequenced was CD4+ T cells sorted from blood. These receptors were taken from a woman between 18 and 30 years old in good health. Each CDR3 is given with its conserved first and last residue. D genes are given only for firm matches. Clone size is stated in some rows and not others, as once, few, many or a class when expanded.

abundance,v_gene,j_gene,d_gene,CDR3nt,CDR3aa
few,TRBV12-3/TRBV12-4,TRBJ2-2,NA,TGTGCCAGCAGATCTAGTTTCGAGCTGTTTTTT,CASRSSFELFF
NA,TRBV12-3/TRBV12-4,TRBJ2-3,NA,TGTGCCAGCAGTCCGCGTCAGACTCCCACAGATACGCAGTATTTT,CASSPRQTPTDTQYF
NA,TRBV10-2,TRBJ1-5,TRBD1,TGCGCCAGCAGTCCCCTGGGACAGGGTCGGGTAGCTCAGCCCCAGCATTTT,CASSPLGQGRVAQPQHF
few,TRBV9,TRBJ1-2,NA,TGTGCCAGCAGCGCGAGAGACCGGGGTGGTTATGGCTACACCTTC,CASSARDRGGYGYTF
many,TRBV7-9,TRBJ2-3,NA,TGTGCCAGCAGCTTACGACAGAGCACAGATACGCAGTATTTT,CASSLRQSTDTQYF
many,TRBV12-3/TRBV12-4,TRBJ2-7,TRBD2,TGTGCCAGCAGTTTAGACGCCAGCGGGAGTGGCTTCTACGAGCAGTACTTC,CASSLDASGSGFYEQYF
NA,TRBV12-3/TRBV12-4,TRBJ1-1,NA,TGTGCCAGCAGTTGGGGGGGCCTGGGGGCTTTCTTT,CASSWGGLGAFF
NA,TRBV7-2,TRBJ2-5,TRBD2,TGTGCCAGCAGCTCCGGGACTAGCGGGAAGACCCAGTACTTC,CASSSGTSGKTQYF
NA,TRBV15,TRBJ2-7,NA,TGTGCCACCCGCCCAGACGCCGCCGGCTCCTACGAGCAGTACTTC,CATRPDAAGSYEQYF
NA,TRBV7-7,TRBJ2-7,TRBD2,TGTGCCAGCAGCCCGGGACTAGCGGGAGTAGGGCCCAAAACCTACGAGCAGTACTTC,CASSPGLAGVGPKTYEQYF
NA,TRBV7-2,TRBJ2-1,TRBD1,TGTGCCAGCAGCCACATCGGGACAGGGGGCGGATATGAGCAGTTCTTC,CASSHIGTGGGYEQFF
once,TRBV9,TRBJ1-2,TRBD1,TGTGCCAGCAGCATACCGGGACAGAATGGCTACACCTTC,CASSIPGQNGYTF
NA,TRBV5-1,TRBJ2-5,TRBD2,TGCGCCAGCAGCTTGGTGTTAGCGGGACTGCAAGAGACCCAGTACTTC,CASSLVLAGLQETQYF
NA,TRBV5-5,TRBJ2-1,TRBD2,TGTGCCAGCAGGCCTTCTAGCGGGAGCGTTATTGTTGAGCAGTTCTTC,CASRPSSGSVIVEQFF
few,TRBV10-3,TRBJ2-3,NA,TGTGCCATCAGTGAGTCTCTTGGGTCAGATACGCAGTATTTT,CAISESLGSDTQYF
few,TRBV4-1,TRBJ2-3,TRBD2,TGCGCCAGCAGCCACTATGGACTAGCGGGGGGTCGAGATACGCAGTATTTT,CASSHYGLAGGRDTQYF
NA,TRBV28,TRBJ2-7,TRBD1,TGTGCCAGCAGTCGCCGGGACAGGGACAGCTACGAGCAGTACTTC,CASSRRDRDSYEQYF
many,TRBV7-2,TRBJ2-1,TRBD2,TGTGCCAGCAGAGGAGGGACTAGCGCTTACAATGAGCAGTTCTTC,CASRGGTSAYNEQFF
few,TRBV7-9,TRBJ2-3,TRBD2,TGTGCCAGCAGCTCTAGCGGGGCGGGATATACGCAGTATTTT,CASSSSGAGYTQYF
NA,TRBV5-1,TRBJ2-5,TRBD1,TGCGCCAGCAGCGTACCGGGACAGGGAGAGACCCAGTACTTC,CASSVPGQGETQYF
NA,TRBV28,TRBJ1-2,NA,TGTGCCAGCAGCCTCATCAGGGGTGGCTATGGCTACACCTTC,CASSLIRGGYGYTF
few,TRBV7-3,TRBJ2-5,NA,TGTGCCAGCAGCTTAGCCCAGGCCGAGACCCAGTACTTC,CASSLAQAETQYF
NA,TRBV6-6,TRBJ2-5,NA,TGTGCCAGCAGTATACCTCAAGAGACCCAGTACTTC,CASSIPQETQYF
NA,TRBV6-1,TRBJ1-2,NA,TGTGCCAGCAGTGAAACTGTGTACCAGGGAAGGTATGGCTACACCTTC,CASSETVYQGRYGYTF
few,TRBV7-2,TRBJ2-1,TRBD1,TGTGCCAGCAGCTCCTGGGCCCGACAGGGGAATGAGCAGTTCTTC,CASSSWARQGNEQFF
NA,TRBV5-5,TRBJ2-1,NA,TGTGCCAGCAGCTTGAGCTCCCCCTCCTACAATGAGCAGTTCTTC,CASSLSSPSYNEQFF